A single sample gave rise to the 10 T cell receptor beta chains below, sequenced in a study of blood T cell repertoires in COVID-19. Data came from immunoSEQ multiplex PCR; TCRdb stores just in-frame clones and leaves some out. Of about 160,000 clones in the sample, about 90% were seen once. The sample comprised PBMCs or T cells enriched from blood (not recorded which). These receptors were taken from a woman aged 50 to 60 who had recovered from COVID-19.

The rearrangement joins TRBV19 to TRBJ2-7; TRBD2 aligns across 8 bases. CDR1 and CDR2 (germline): LNHDA, SQIVND (reference sequence). Losses at the gene ends were 2 bases for V and 0 bases for J; bases not matched to a gene: 3. CDR3 length: 15 residues. The CDR3 here is CASSISAGDSYEQYF. CDR3 coding DNA: TGTGCCAGTAGTATATCAGCGGGGGACTCCTACGAGCAGTACTTC.

V is TRBV13 and J is TRBJ2-2; D remains unclear. CDR1 and CDR2 from the germline V gene are PRHDT and FYEKMQ (reference sequence). V was clipped by 3 bases and J by 6 bases, with 5 bases between them. The CDR3 spans 12 residues. The CDR3 DNA sequence: TGTGCCAGCAGCTTGGGCCCCGGGGAGCTGTTTTTT. Translated: CASSLGPGELFF.

The rearrangement links TRBV27 to TRBJ2-1, with D perhaps matching TRBD2 (6 bases). The V gene's germline CDR1 is MNHEY and CDR2 SMNVEV (reference sequence). The CDR3 length is 16 residues. V was clipped by 3 bases and J by 0 bases, with 12 bases between them. This chain's CDR3 is CASSFRDSSSYNEQFF. CDR3 nucleotide sequence: TGTGCCAGCAGTTTTAGGGACTCGAGCTCCTACAATGAGCAGTTCTTC.

V gene TRBV12-3 or TRBV12-4 combines with J gene TRBJ1-5, with D possibly being TRBD1 (5 bases). This CDR3 contains 13 residues. V lost 3 bases to trimming and J lost 6 bases, with 9 bases between them. CDR3 nucleotide sequence: TGTGCCAGCAGTTTTTCGGGGGGTCAGCCCCAGCATTTT. Translation gives CASSFSGGQPQHF.

The gene calls are TRBV18 and TRBJ1-4; D unresolved. V lost 2 bases and J 2 bases, leaving 9 bases between the germline ends. Germline V gene data show CDR1 as KGHSH and CDR2 as LQKENI. This CDR3 has 15 residues. The CDR3 protein is CASSPSSGTNEKLFF. CDR3 bases: TGTGCCAGCTCACCATCATCGGGGACTAATGAAAAACTGTTTTTT.

The V and J genes are TRBV5-5 and TRBJ1-4, with D perhaps TRBD1 (5 bases). The germline V gene has CDR1 SGHKS and CDR2 YYEKEE (reference sequence). The CDR3 is made up of 14 amino acids. V was shortened by 4 bases and J by 7 bases, with 14 bases between the two germline ends. The CDR3 is CASSPTGPGEKLFF. In DNA, the CDR3 is TGTGCCAGCAGCCCCACAGGTCCAGGTGAAAAACTGTTTTTT.

The chain's CDR3 is CASSIDGGIGTGELFF. In nucleotides, the CDR3 is TGTGCCAGTAGTATAGATGGCGGGATAGGCACCGGGGAGCTGTTTTTT. V is TRBV19 and J is TRBJ2-2, with D possibly matching TRBD2 (6 bases). The CDR3 has 16 amino acids. Germline CDR1 and CDR2: LNHDA and SQIVND (reference sequence). V was trimmed by 0 bases and J by 4 bases, leaving 12 bases between them.

The V and J genes are TRBV10-3 and TRBJ1-6; no definite D call. Deletions cut 0 bases from V and 7 bases from J, with 10 bases between. Looked up from germline, CDR1 is ENHRY and CDR2 is SYGVKD. The CDR3 sequence is 15 residues long. The CDR3 spells CAISESNQLNSPLHF. Here the CDR3 DNA reads TGTGCCATCAGTGAGTCGAACCAGTTGAATTCACCCCTCCACTTT.

The rearrangement joins TRBV4-2 to TRBJ2-7; 10 nucleotides agree with TRBD2. V dropped 0 bases and J dropped 1; count of bases not matched to a gene: 9. CDR1 is LGHNA and CDR2 is YNFKEQ in the germline V gene. The CDR3 length is 18 residues. The CDR3 region has the DNA TGTGCCAGCAGCCAAGATCTCCTAGCGGGAGTTATGTCCTACGAGCAGTACTTC. Its protein product is CASSQDLLAGVMSYEQYF.

This clone appeared a single time. The chain is built from TRBV19 and TRBJ1-5; possible D gene TRBD1, 5 bases. This CDR3 is 12 amino acids long. The V gene's germline CDR1 is LNHDA and CDR2 SQIVND (reference sequence). Trimming left V 6 bases short and J 5 bases short, with 8 bases between. This chain's CDR3 is CASSRGDQPQHF. The CDR3 coding sequence is TGTGCCAGTAGCCGGGGGGATCAGCCCCAGCATTTT.